This T cell receptor (beta chain) was sequenced during a study of identical twins' blood T cells. The germline gives CDR1 SGHDN, CDR2 FVKESK. V lost 2 bases and J 9 bases, leaving 8 bases between the germline ends. The CDR3 is 11 amino acids. Each CDR3 protein is one row after TCRdb ran MiXCR on the 5' RACE reads. Of roughly 380,000 distinct CDR3 sequences in the sample, roughly 28% are singletons; the top ten hold approximately 6.6%. V usage is TRBV14 and J usage is TRBJ2-7; possibly TRBD2 for D (5 bases). Source material: PBMCs. This clonotype was obtained from a woman between 18 and 50 years old in good health. The DNA of the CDR3 is TGTGCCAGCAGCCAATACGGAGGGCAGTACTTC. This translates into CASSQYGGQYF.